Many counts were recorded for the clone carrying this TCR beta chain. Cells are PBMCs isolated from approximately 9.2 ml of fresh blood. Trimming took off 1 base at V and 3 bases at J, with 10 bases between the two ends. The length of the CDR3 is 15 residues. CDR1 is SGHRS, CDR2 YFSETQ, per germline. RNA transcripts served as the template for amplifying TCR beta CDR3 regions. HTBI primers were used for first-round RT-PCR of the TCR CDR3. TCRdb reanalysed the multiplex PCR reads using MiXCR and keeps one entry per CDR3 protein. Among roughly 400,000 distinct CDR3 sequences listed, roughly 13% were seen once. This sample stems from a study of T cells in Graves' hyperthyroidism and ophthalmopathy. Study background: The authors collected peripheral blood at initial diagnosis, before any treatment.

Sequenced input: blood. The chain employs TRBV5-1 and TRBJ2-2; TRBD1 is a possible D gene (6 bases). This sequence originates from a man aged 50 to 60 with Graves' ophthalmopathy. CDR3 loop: CASSLTGPYTGELFF. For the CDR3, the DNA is TGCGCCAGCAGCTTGACAGGGCCCTACACCGGGGAGCTGTTTTTT.